The 25 T cell receptor beta chains listed next were all sequenced from one sample in a study of graft-versus-host responses after intestinal transplantation. No cognate antigen is known for these TCRs. TCRdb's table, derived via immunoSEQ multiplex PCR, lists solely in-frame clones and lacks some. In the table there are over 85,000 clones, 94% of which are singletons. Sequences were derived from unstimulated CD4+ T cells sorted from spleen or lymph node cells, sampled before transplant. The origin of the receptors is a human donor who was the organ donor for an intestinal transplant.

J is TRBJ1-2 and V is TRBV7-9; D perhaps matches TRBD1 (6 bases). Germline-derived CDR1 and CDR2 are SEHNR and FQNEAQ (reference sequence). The CDR3 is 15 residues long. The V end was cut by 5 bases, the J end by 4 bases, with 17 bases between. The CDR3, as DNA: TGTGCCAGCAGCGGGCGGGAGCAGGGGATCTATGGCTACACCTTC. Amino acids: CASSGREQGIYGYTF.

The chain is built from TRBV30 and TRBJ2-3; 7 bases align to TRBD2. With V trimmed by 5 bases and J by 0 bases, 8 bases remained unmatched. In germline, CDR1 is GTSNPN, CDR2 SVGIG (reference sequence). The CDR3 sequence is 15 residues long. CDR3 bases: TGTGCCTGGGGAGAAAGCGGGGTGAGCACAGATACGCAGTATTTT. Translated, it gives CAWGESGVSTDTQYF.

Here the CDR3 DNA reads TGCGCCAGCAGTGAGTACGGAACAGGGACACGCGAGCAGTACTTC. Translation gives CASSEYGTGTREQYF. V is TRBV10-2 and J is TRBJ2-7; a weak D match, TRBD1 (6 bases). Between the trimmed V and J ends, which lost 1 base and 6 bases, there was a span of 16 bases. The CDR3 covers 15 residues. Germline V gene lookup returns CDR1 WSHSY and CDR2 SAAADI.

This chain links TRBV9 with TRBJ2-4; D is uncertain. CDR1 and CDR2 from the germline V gene are SGDLS and YYNGEE. V gave up 4 bases and J gave up 6 bases, with 14 bases separating them. The CDR3 length is 14 residues. CDR3 sequence: CASSPPASGNIQYF. For the CDR3, the DNA is TGTGCCAGCAGCCCCCCGGCTTCGGGAAACATTCAGTACTTC.

The count of this clone is one. V gene TRBV19 combines with J gene TRBJ1-2; 9 nucleotides agree with TRBD1. CDR3 length: 14 amino acids. The J segment lost 2 bases and the V segment lost 8 bases, leaving 6 bases of the junction unmatched. CDR1 is LNHDA and CDR2 is SQIVND in the germline V gene (reference sequence). The CDR3 nucleotides read TGTGCCAGTTGCAAAACAGGGGGCAACTATGGCTACACCTTC. Translation gives CASCKTGGNYGYTF. The full variable domain, in which reference TRBV19 and TRBJ1-2 provide the parts outside the CDR3, is DGGITQSPKYLFRKEGQNVTLSCEQNLNHDAMYWYRQDPGQGLRLIYYSQIVNDFQKGDIAEGYSVSREKKESFPLTVTSAQKNPTAFYLCASCKTGGNYGYTFGSGTRLTVV.

V usage is TRBV5-5 and J usage is TRBJ1-1; 7 bases agree with TRBD1. Germline-derived CDR1 and CDR2 are SGHKS and YYEKEE (reference sequence). The J segment lost 12 bases and the V segment lost 1 base, leaving 9 bases of the junction unmatched. This CDR3 is built from 13 residues. The CDR3 region has the DNA TGTGCCAGCAGCTTGCCGACAGGGTCGAAGACTTTCTTT. Amino acids: CASSLPTGSKTFF.

The V and J genes are TRBV9 and TRBJ1-6; D is uncertain. The germline V gene has CDR1 SGDLS and CDR2 YYNGEE. The CDR3 spans 15 residues. Trimming took 0 bases from V and 9 from J, leaving 13 bases between them. This CDR3 is CASSVAPGGSSPLHF. The CDR3 coding sequence is TGTGCCAGCAGCGTAGCCCCCGGTGGGAGTTCACCCCTCCACTTT. The complete variable domain, with remaining parts taken from reference TRBV9 and TRBJ1-6, reads DSGVTQTPKHLITATGQRVTLRCSPRSGDLSVYWYQQSLDQGLQFLIQYYNGEERAKGNILERFSAQQFPDLHSELNLSSLELGDSALYFCASSVAPGGSSPLHFGNGTRLTVT.

The chain uses TRBV19 and TRBJ1-2; D remains unclear. V lost 8 bases, J lost 5 bases, and 6 bases lay in between. The V gene's germline CDR1 is LNHDA and CDR2 SQIVND (reference sequence). CDR3 length: 10 residues. The CDR3: CASGLYGYTF. CDR3 DNA sequence: TGTGCCAGTGGACTATATGGCTACACCTTC.

J is TRBJ2-5 and V is TRBV5-1; TRBD1 agrees at 8 bases. The DNA end is a closer match to TRBJ2-7, so the J assignment may be wrong. CDR1 is SGHRS and CDR2 is YFSETQ in the germline V gene. CDR3 length: 15 residues. In DNA, the CDR3 is TGCGCCAGCAGCACCGGACAGGGAAACTCCTACGAGCAGTACTTC. Protein sequence: CASSTGQGNSYEQYF.

The J gene is TRBJ2-2, the V gene TRBV18, with D possibly matching TRBD1 (6 bases). The CDR3 runs to 16 residues. V gave up 2 bases and J gave up 2 bases, with 12 bases separating them. Germline assignment: CDR1 KGHSH and CDR2 LQKENI. CDR3 bases: TGTGCCAGCTCACCAGGACAGCAAATTAACACCGGGGAGCTGTTTTTT. It codes for CASSPGQQINTGELFF.

CDR3 nucleotide sequence: TGTGCCAGCTCACCTGGGGACAGGGTGTCAGAGACCCAGTACTTC. It specifies CASSPGDRVSETQYF. This chain links TRBV18 with TRBJ2-5, with 9 bases fitting TRBD1. V lost 3 bases and J lost 4; bases outside the gene matches: 6. Germline V gives CDR1 KGHSH, CDR2 LQKENI. The CDR3 length is 15 residues.

This chain connects TRBV1 to TRBJ2-1; the table calls TRBD2, which could not be checked here. TRBV1 is reported as a pseudogene. CDR3 size: 17 residues. CDR3 residues: CTSSQDRAGHSYNEQFF. In DNA, the CDR3 is TGCACCAGCAGCCAAGATAGAGCGGGGCACTCCTACAATGAGCAGTTCTTC.

The genes are TRBV4-3 and TRBJ2-7; 9 bases line up with TRBD1. Germline CDR1 and CDR2: LGHNA and YSLEER. Losses at the gene ends were 4 bases for V and 4 bases for J; bases not matched to a gene: 17. CDR3 length: 18 residues. CDR3: CASSRYIAGTGSPYEQYF. DNA for the CDR3: TGCGCCAGCAGCCGATATATAGCCGGGACAGGGAGTCCTTACGAGCAGTACTTC.

V is TRBV7-8 and J is TRBJ2-1; D is possibly TRBD2 (6 bases). The CDR3 contains 15 residues. Germline V CDR1 and CDR2: SGHVS, FQNEAQ. The V gene lost 1 base and the J gene lost 3 bases, with 10 bases spanning the gap. In DNA, the CDR3 is TGTGCCAGCAGCTTAGTGCTAGCGCTCTACAATGAGCAGTTCTTC. This codes for CASSLVLALYNEQFF.

Concerning this clone itself: Its ends do not fully match the called genes, so a read error is possible. J is TRBJ2-2 and V is TRBV7-7; D is unresolved. The CDR3 is made up of 13 amino acids. The V gene's germline CDR1 is SSHAT and CDR2 FNYEAQ (reference sequence). This CDR3 is CASSPGVLGELFF. The CDR3 nucleotides read TGTGCTAGCAGCCCTGGAGTTCTCGGGGAGCTGTTTTTT.

The chain has TRBV18 and TRBJ1-5; no firm D call. The length of the CDR3 is 16 residues. From germline, CDR1 is KGHSH and CDR2 LQKENI. V lost 4 bases and J 4 bases, leaving 17 bases between the germline ends. As DNA, the CDR3 is TGTGCCAGCTCACGACTAAACGGGCTGGTTAATCAGCCCCAGCATTTT. It translates to CASSRLNGLVNQPQHF.

The J gene is TRBJ2-7, the V gene TRBV9; D not certain. Germline loops: CDR1 SGDLS, CDR2 YYNGEE. This CDR3 has 13 amino acids. V lost 2 bases and J 2 bases, leaving 8 bases between the germline ends. The chain's CDR3 is CASSVHPTYEQYF. In nucleotides, the CDR3 is TGTGCCAGCAGCGTCCACCCGACCTACGAGCAGTACTTC.

The chain recombines TRBV6-1 with TRBJ1-2, with 9 bases fitting TRBD1. The germline CDR1 and CDR2 sequences are MNHNS and SASEGT. V was clipped by 6 bases and J by 3 bases; unmatched bases: 8. The CDR3 loop spans 15 amino acids. The DNA of the CDR3 is TGTGCCAGCAGCAGACAGGGGGGGTGGGACTATGGCTACACCTTC. It is translated as CASSRQGGWDYGYTF.

The rearrangement joins TRBV15 to TRBJ1-1; D call uncertain. CDR3 length: 13 residues. The germline gives CDR1 LNHNV, CDR2 YYDKDF (reference sequence). Between the trimmed V and J ends, which lost 5 bases and 3 bases, there was a span of 10 bases. The CDR3 DNA follows: TGTGCCACCAGCGGGTCAAAGTACACTGAAGCTTTCTTT. Translated: CATSGSKYTEAFF.

The gene calls are TRBV7-2 and TRBJ2-5; D unclear. V lost 1 base to trimming and J lost 10 bases, with 10 bases between them. Germline V gene data show CDR1 as SGHTA and CDR2 as FQGNSA. The CDR3 spans 12 residues. This CDR3 reads CASSLDQTNQYF. The CDR3, as DNA: TGTGCCAGCAGCTTAGATCAGACCAACCAGTACTTC.

The count of this clone is one. The chain uses TRBV11-3 and TRBJ1-2; 7 nucleotides match TRBD1. The CDR3 contains 17 residues. V shed 3 bases and J 3 bases; nucleotides not matched to a gene: 13. Per germline, CDR1 SGHNT and CDR2 YENEEA. The CDR3 region is CASSLSRGRQGDYGYTF. In DNA form, the CDR3 reads TGTGCCAGCAGCTTGTCCAGGGGGAGACAGGGAGACTATGGCTACACCTTC.

This chain uses TRBV25-1 with TRBJ2-3, with 10 bases aligning to TRBD2. Germline V gene data show CDR1 as MGHDK and CDR2 as SYGVNS. This CDR3 is 15 amino acids long. Losses at the gene ends were 7 bases for V and 0 bases for J; bases not matched to a gene: 4. Here the CDR3 DNA reads TGTGCCAGCATCGGACTAGCGGTAAGCACAGATACGCAGTATTTT. This gives the protein CASIGLAVSTDTQYF. The entire variable domain, with the rest obtained from reference TRBV25-1 and TRBJ2-3, is as follows: EADIYQTPRYLVIGTGKKITLECSQTMGHDKMYWYQQDPGMELHLIHYSYGVNSTEKGDLSSESTVSRIRTEHFPLTLESARPSHTSQYLCASIGLAVSTDTQYFGPGTRLTVL.

This clone showed up just once. This chain connects TRBV4-1 to TRBJ2-3; D might be TRBD2 (6 bases). There are 14 residues in the CDR3. Trimming removed 4 bases at V and 2 bases at J, with 10 bases between. CDR1 is MGHRA, CDR2 YSYEKL, per germline. DNA of the CDR3: TGCGCCAGCAGCCGGGACTCCCCCACAGATACGCAGTATTTT. This gives the protein CASSRDSPTDTQYF.

The chain joins TRBV7-9 to TRBJ2-5, with 8 bases lining up with TRBD1. This CDR3 comprises 14 residues. Trimming cost V 2 bases and J 4 bases; bases outside gene matches: 3. Per the germline V gene, CDR1 is SEHNR and CDR2 is FQNEAQ (reference sequence). This CDR3 is CASSLPTGAETQYF. CDR3 nucleotides: TGTGCCAGCAGCTTACCGACAGGGGCAGAGACCCAGTACTTC.

The rearrangement uses TRBV28 and TRBJ1-2; D might be TRBD1 (6 bases). Between the trimmed V and J ends, which lost 7 bases and 1 base, there was a span of 19 bases. Germline-derived CDR1 and CDR2 are MDHEN and SYDVKM. The CDR3 runs to 16 residues. CDR3 region: CASTLPGQIVNYGYTF. In DNA, the CDR3 is TGTGCCAGCACCCTCCCCGGACAGATAGTTAACTATGGCTACACCTTC.